Listed below are T cell receptor beta chains from one sample, sequenced in a study of blood T cell repertoires in COVID-19. Assay used: immunoSEQ multiplex PCR; TCRdb lists only in-frame clones, some missing. Of about 220,000 clones listed, around 80% are singletons. Sequencing used peripheral blood. These TCRs come from a human donor in a cohort sampled during active COVID-19. The CDR3 runs from the conserved cysteine through the conserved F or W. D genes are given only for firm matches. For some rows the clone size is stated as once, few or many, or as a class when expanded; others skip it.

V,size,D,J,DNA,CDR3
TRBV7-2,NA,NA,TRBJ2-7,TGTGCCAGCAGCTCACCGGGTAGCGGCTCCTACGAGCAGTACTTC,CASSSPGSGSYEQYF
TRBV12-5,NA,TRBD1,TRBJ1-4,TGTGCTAGTGGACCGGGACAGGGAGGTGAAAAACTGTTTTTT,CASGPGQGGEKLFF
TRBV29-1,NA,NA,TRBJ1-1,TGCAGCGCTGGGACTAGGACTACTTTTAACACTGAAGCTTTCTTT,CSAGTRTTFNTEAFF
TRBV5-6,NA,TRBD1,TRBJ1-5,TGTGCCAGCAGCTTCGGACAGGGGATGGGTCAGCCCCAGCATTTT,CASSFGQGMGQPQHF
TRBV14,NA,TRBD1,TRBJ2-2,TGTGCCAGCAGCCCCCCGGGACAGGGGGTGAACACCGGGGAGCTGTTTTTT,CASSPPGQGVNTGELFF
TRBV28,once,TRBD1,TRBJ1-2,TGTGCCAGCAGTCCCTCGACAGGGGGTAACTATGGCTACACCTTC,CASSPSTGGNYGYTF
TRBV10-3,NA,NA,TRBJ1-5,TGTGCCATCAGTGAGTCAGGGGCGAGCAATCAGCCCCAGCATTTT,CAISESGASNQPQHF
TRBV27,few,NA,TRBJ1-4,TGTGCCAGCAGTTTCAACAGATTAAATGAAAAACTGTTTTTT,CASSFNRLNEKLFF
TRBV27,many,TRBD2,TRBJ2-7,TGTGCCAGCAGTTCACCCGGGACTAGCGGGAGTTTCGACGAGCAGTACTTC,CASSSPGTSGSFDEQYF
TRBV4-2,NA,TRBD1,TRBJ2-7,TGTGCCAGCAGCATTGGGACAGGGATTTTCTACGAGCAGTACTTC,CASSIGTGIFYEQYF
TRBV28,NA,NA,TRBJ1-2,TGTGCCAGCAGTTTAGTTCAGGCGACCTCCGGTGGCTACACCTTC,CASSLVQATSGGYTF
TRBV10-3,NA,TRBD2,TRBJ2-1,TGTGCCATCAGTCTGTCTCTAGCGGGAGCTATTGAGCAGTTCTTC,CAISLSLAGAIEQFF
TRBV19,NA,TRBD2,TRBJ2-7,TGTGCCAGTAGTATAGGACTAGCGGGATGGTACGAGCAGTACTTC,CASSIGLAGWYEQYF
TRBV28,NA,NA,TRBJ1-5,TGTGCCAGCAGTTTTCGGTGGGGGGGTACCCAGCCCCAGCATTTT,CASSFRWGGTQPQHF
TRBV6-2/TRBV6-3,NA,TRBD1,TRBJ1-6,TGTGCCAGCAGCTATGACGGGACAGGGAATTCACCCCTCCACTTT,CASSYDGTGNSPLHF
TRBV7-7,NA,TRBD1,TRBJ2-2,TGTGCCAGCAGCCGGACAGGGGGCACCGGGGAGCTGTTTTTT,CASSRTGGTGELFF
TRBV21-1,once,NA,TRBJ2-1,TGTGCCAGCTCTGGGCCGGGATCGAGCGAGCAGTTCTTC,CASSGPGSSEQFF
TRBV19,few,NA,TRBJ1-1,TGTGCCAGTAGTATAACGGACACGAACACTGAAGCTTTCTTT,CASSITDTNTEAFF
TRBV7-9,few,NA,TRBJ1-5,TGTGCCAGCAACCGGGAGTGGGGTCAGCCCCAGCATTTT,CASNREWGQPQHF
TRBV4-1,NA,NA,TRBJ2-3,TGCGCCAGCAGCCACCTCAACAGGGTAAGGTTGGCAGATACGCAGTATTTT,CASSHLNRVRLADTQYF
TRBV7-3,NA,TRBD2,TRBJ2-1,TGTGCCAGCAGCTTTACTAGCGGGTCCTACAATGAGCAGTTCTTC,CASSFTSGSYNEQFF
TRBV24-1,NA,TRBD2,TRBJ2-1,TGTGCCACCAGTGATCGTCAGCGGGGGTACAATGAGCAGTTCTTC,CATSDRQRGYNEQFF
TRBV6-5,NA,NA,TRBJ2-7,TGTGCCAGCAGCCTAGAATTTGTCAGCTCCTACGAGCAGTACTTC,CASSLEFVSSYEQYF
TRBV27,NA,TRBD2,TRBJ2-3,TGTGCCAGCAGTTTCCATATAGCGGGGTTAAGCACAGATACGCAGTATTTT,CASSFHIAGLSTDTQYF